One and the same sample provided the 19 T cell receptor beta chains below, sequenced in a study of cytomegalovirus exposure and HLA in healthy donors (dated by TCRdb to 2015 to 2018). The method was the immunoSEQ multiplex PCR assay. Sourced from immuneACCESS, this table was stored by TCRdb with only in-frame sequences that have V and J called. A share of the clones is absent; for the studies checked, an unresolved V gene accounts for under half, and the remainder has no known explanation. The sample table lists roughly 310,000 clones, 88% of them with a count of one. The ten largest clones represent over 0.9% of the sample. The specimen sequenced was PBMCs. The origin of the receptors is a man aged 25-40 years in good health and CMV-seronegative.

To note about this clone: Other DNA sequences in the same sample also yield this CDR3. The genes are TRBV6-1 and TRBJ1-1; no clear D gene. Trimming took 3 bases from V and 1 from J, leaving 9 bases between them. CDR3 length: 14 amino acids. CDR1 is MNHNS, CDR2 SASEGT, per germline. In nucleotides, the CDR3 is TGTGCCAGCAGTGACGGTCGGGGGAACACTGAAGCTTTCTTT. This encodes CASSDGRGNTEAFF.

This clone was recorded only once. This chain links TRBV6-1 with TRBJ2-7, with TRBD1 matching over 9 bases. CDR3 size: 12 residues. The germline CDR1 and CDR2 sequences are MNHNS and SASEGT. The V and J ends lost 10 bases and 4 bases, in that order; junction bases with no gene match: 5. CDR3 residues: CAISGTGYEQYF. CDR3 DNA: TGTGCCATCTCCGGGACAGGGTACGAGCAGTACTTC.

The V call is TRBV27, the J call TRBJ2-7; 10 bases line up with TRBD1. The CDR3 is made up of 15 amino acids. With 3 bases clipped from V and 2 bases from J, the junction kept 4 bases outside the gene matches. CDR1 and CDR2 from the germline V gene are MNHEY and SMNVEV (reference sequence). CDR3 sequence (DNA): TGTGCCAGCAGTTTGTCGGACAGGGGGACCTACGAGCAGTACTTC. It encodes CASSLSDRGTYEQYF.

The CDR3 DNA follows: TGCGCCAGCAGCCCGAAGACCGGACAGGGCGGCCACATGAACACTGAAGCTTTCTTT. Its protein is CASSPKTGQGGHMNTEAFF. The chain is built from TRBV4-1 and TRBJ1-1; TRBD1 matches at 8 bases. Trimming at V came to 4 bases and at J to 0 bases, leaving 16 bases not matched to a gene. The length of the CDR3 is 19 residues. Germline CDR1 is MGHRA and CDR2 is YSYEKL.

The rearrangement joins TRBV6-5 to TRBJ1-3; the D is unclear. The CDR3 runs to 14 residues. Trimming removed 2 bases at V and 0 bases at J, with 5 bases between. Germline values: CDR1 MNHEY, CDR2 SVGAGI. The DNA for the CDR3 is TGTGCCAGCAGTTACGACTACTCTGGAAACACCATATATTTT. It is translated as CASSYDYSGNTIYF.

V is TRBV4-1 and J is TRBJ2-3; 9 positions agree with TRBD2. The V segment lost 0 bases and the J segment 2 bases; nucleotides outside the gene matches: 6. Germline values: CDR1 MGHRA, CDR2 YSYEKL. The CDR3 sequence is 17 residues long. In DNA, the CDR3 is TGCGCCAGCAGCCAAGACCCTAGCGGGACTTCCACAGATACGCAGTATTTT. Amino acid sequence: CASSQDPSGTSTDTQYF.

The V gene is TRBV14, the J gene TRBJ1-2; D uncertain. The V gene's germline CDR1 is SGHDN and CDR2 FVKESK. CDR3 size: 20 residues. Trimming removed 1 base from V and 0 bases from J, with 24 bases in between. The CDR3 nucleotides are TGTGCCAGCAGCCAAGCCCCTCGCGAAGGGAGCCCCCAGTCTAACTATGGCTACACCTTC. Its translation: CASSQAPREGSPQSNYGYTF.

This clone was seen a few times. This rearrangement joins TRBV5-6 to TRBJ1-2, with 7 bases lining up with TRBD1. The length of the CDR3 is 13 residues. J gave up 9 bases and V 4 bases, and 9 bases lay outside the gene matches. The V gene's germline CDR1 is SGHDT and CDR2 YYEEEE. The CDR3 DNA follows: TGTGCCAGCAGCCCTGACAGGGAACATAGCTACACCTTC. This sequence encodes CASSPDREHSYTF.

This chain connects TRBV14 to TRBJ2-7, with D tentatively TRBD2 (6 bases). CDR1 and CDR2 from the germline V gene are SGHDN and FVKESK. This CDR3 is built from 13 residues. Trimming removed 7 bases from V and 2 bases from J, with 12 bases in between. In nucleotides, the CDR3 is TGTGCCAGCAACCCTGGAGGGACCTACGAGCAGTACTTC. This gives the protein CASNPGGTYEQYF.

The chain has TRBV9 and TRBJ2-3; the match to TRBD2 covers 7 bases. CDR1 SGDLS and CDR2 YYNGEE come from the germline V gene. The CDR3 length is 14 residues. Trimming cost V 4 bases and J 4 bases; bases outside gene matches: 6. The CDR3 coding sequence is TGTGCCAGCAGCCCTCGGGGGGAGGCAGATACGCAGTATTTT. It codes for CASSPRGEADTQYF.

The chain uses TRBV2 and TRBJ2-7; possibly TRBD1 for D (6 bases). Deletions cut 6 bases from V and 0 bases from J, with 21 bases between. In germline, CDR1 is SNHLY, CDR2 FYNNEI. The CDR3 contains 17 residues. CDR3 DNA sequence: TGTGCCAGCAGATACCCGGTAGGACAGCAGATCTCCTACGAGCAGTACTTC. Protein: CASRYPVGQQISYEQYF. The variable domain in full, with the rest retrieved from reference TRBV2 and TRBJ2-7, is EPEVTQTPSHQVTQMGQEVILRCVPISNHLYFYWYRQILGQKVEFLVSFYNNEISEKSEIFDDQFSVERPDGSNFTLKIRSTKLEDSAMYFCASRYPVGQQISYEQYFGPGTRLTVT.

For the CDR3, the DNA is TGTGCCAGCAGCTTACAGTTGGAAGAGACCCAGTACTTC. Translation gives CASSLQLEETQYF. The chain recombines TRBV7-9 with TRBJ2-5; D unclear. This CDR3 is built from 13 residues. The germline CDR1 and CDR2 sequences are SEHNR and FQNEAQ (reference sequence). With 2 bases removed from V and 3 bases from J, the gap between germline ends came to 7 bases.

The chain joins TRBV18 to TRBJ2-5; 11 nucleotides agree with TRBD2. The germline gives CDR1 KGHSH, CDR2 LQKENI. The CDR3 spans 15 residues. V lost 5 bases to trimming and J lost 3 bases; unmatched junction nucleotides: 5. The CDR3 sequence: CASSRTSGGEETQYF. CDR3 coding DNA: TGTGCCAGCTCAAGAACTAGCGGGGGAGAAGAGACCCAGTACTTC.

The V gene is TRBV25-1, the J gene TRBJ1-1; D perhaps matches TRBD1 (5 bases). The CDR3 extends over 12 amino acids. Per germline, CDR1 MGHDK and CDR2 SYGVNS. Between the trimmed V and J ends, which lost 4 bases and 10 bases, there was a span of 13 bases. The CDR3 nucleotides read TGTGCCAGCAGTGCCTCAGGGATAAGAGCTTTCTTT. Translating it yields CASSASGIRAFF. Based on the CDR3 plus reference TRBV25-1 and TRBJ1-1, the full variable domain is EADIYQTPRYLVIGTGKKITLECSQTMGHDKMYWYQQDPGMELHLIHYSYGVNSTEKGDLSSESTVSRIRTEHFPLTLESARPSHTSQYLCASSASGIRAFFGQGTRLTVV.

The gene calls are TRBV7-9 and TRBJ1-3, with 8 bases fitting TRBD1. J lost 13 bases, V lost 2 bases, and 7 bases had no gene match. Germline values: CDR1 SEHNR, CDR2 FQNEAQ (reference sequence). This CDR3 has 13 residues. In nucleotides, the CDR3 is TGTGCCAGCAGCTTACCCGACAGGGGAGGTATATATTTT. It translates to CASSLPDRGGIYF.

The chain has TRBV27 and TRBJ1-6; no reliable D call. The V gene's germline CDR1 is MNHEY and CDR2 SMNVEV (reference sequence). CDR3 size: 15 residues. V lost 5 bases and J 4 bases, leaving 12 bases between the germline ends. The CDR3 reads CASSITQLYNSPLHF. In DNA form, the CDR3 reads TGTGCCAGCAGTATTACACAGCTGTATAATTCACCCCTCCACTTT.

V is TRBV4-3 and J is TRBJ2-7, with 9 bases lining up with TRBD1. This CDR3 comprises 16 residues. Germline CDR1 LGHNA, CDR2 YSLEER. J gave up 0 bases and V 0 bases, and 3 bases lay outside the gene matches. CDR3 sequence: CASSQEMGQGSYEQYF. The CDR3 DNA is TGCGCCAGCAGCCAAGAAATGGGACAGGGCTCCTACGAGCAGTACTTC.

In the case of this clone: Within the sample, other DNA sequences also encode this same CDR3. This chain links TRBV18 with TRBJ1-1; the match to TRBD1 covers 9 bases. The germline V gene has CDR1 KGHSH and CDR2 LQKENI. V lost 3 bases to trimming and J lost 0 bases; unmatched junction nucleotides: 5. The CDR3 extends over 16 amino acids. CDR3 sequence reads: CASSPGQGRMNTEAFF. The CDR3 bases are TGTGCCAGCTCACCGGGACAGGGTCGCATGAACACTGAAGCTTTCTTT. Full variable domain (missing parts from reference TRBV18 and TRBJ1-1): NAGVMQNPRHLVRRRGQEARLRCSPMKGHSHVYWYRQLPEEGLKFMVYLQKENIIDESGMPKERFSAEFPKEGPSILRIQQVVRGDSAAYFCASSPGQGRMNTEAFFGQGTRLTVV.

The chain combines TRBV5-1 with TRBJ1-1; no clear D. Trimming took 0 bases from V and 6 from J, leaving 6 bases between them. Germline V gene data show CDR1 as SGHRS and CDR2 as YFSETQ. The CDR3 has 12 amino acids. The CDR3 sequence: CASSLGESEAFF. In nucleotides, the CDR3 is TGCGCCAGCAGCTTGGGAGAGTCTGAAGCTTTCTTT.